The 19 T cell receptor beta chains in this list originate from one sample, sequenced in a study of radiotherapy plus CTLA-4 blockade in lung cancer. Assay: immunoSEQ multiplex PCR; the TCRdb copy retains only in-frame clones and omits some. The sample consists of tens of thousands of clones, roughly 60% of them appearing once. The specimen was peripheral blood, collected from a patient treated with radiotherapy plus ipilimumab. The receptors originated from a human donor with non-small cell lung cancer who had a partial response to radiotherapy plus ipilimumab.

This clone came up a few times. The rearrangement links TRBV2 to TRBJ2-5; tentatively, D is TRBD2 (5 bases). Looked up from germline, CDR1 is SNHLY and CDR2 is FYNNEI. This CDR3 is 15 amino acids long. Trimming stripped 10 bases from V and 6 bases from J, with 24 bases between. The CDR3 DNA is TGTGCCACGGCCTTAGGACTCGACGCCCGGAAGACCCAGTACTTC. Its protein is CATALGLDARKTQYF.

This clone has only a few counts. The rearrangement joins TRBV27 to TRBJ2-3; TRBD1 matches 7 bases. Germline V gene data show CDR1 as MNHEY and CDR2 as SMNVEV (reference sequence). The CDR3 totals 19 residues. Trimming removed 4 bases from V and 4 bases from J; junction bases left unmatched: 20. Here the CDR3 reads CASSSPAPTPGQRPDTQYF. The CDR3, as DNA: TGTGCCAGCAGTTCTCCTGCCCCCACCCCGGGACAGCGTCCAGATACGCAGTATTTT.

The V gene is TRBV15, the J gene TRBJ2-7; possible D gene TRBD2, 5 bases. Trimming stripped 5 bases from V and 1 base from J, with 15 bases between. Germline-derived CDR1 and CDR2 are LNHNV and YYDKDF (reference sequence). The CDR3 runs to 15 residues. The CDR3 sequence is CATSVEPAESYEQYF. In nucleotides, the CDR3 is TGTGCCACCAGCGTCGAACCAGCGGAATCCTACGAGCAGTACTTC.

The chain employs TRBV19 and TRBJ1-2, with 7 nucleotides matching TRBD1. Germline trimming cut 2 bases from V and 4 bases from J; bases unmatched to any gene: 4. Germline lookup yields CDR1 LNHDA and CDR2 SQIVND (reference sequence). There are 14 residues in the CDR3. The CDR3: CASSILAGGYGYTF. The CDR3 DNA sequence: TGTGCCAGTAGTATATTGGCAGGGGGCTATGGCTACACCTTC.

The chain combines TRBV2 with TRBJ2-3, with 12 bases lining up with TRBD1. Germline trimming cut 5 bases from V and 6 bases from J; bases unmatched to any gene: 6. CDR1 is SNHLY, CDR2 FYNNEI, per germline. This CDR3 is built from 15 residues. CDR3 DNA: TGTGCCAGCAGTCCCGGGACAGGGGGCTGGGATACGCAGTATTTT. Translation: CASSPGTGGWDTQYF.

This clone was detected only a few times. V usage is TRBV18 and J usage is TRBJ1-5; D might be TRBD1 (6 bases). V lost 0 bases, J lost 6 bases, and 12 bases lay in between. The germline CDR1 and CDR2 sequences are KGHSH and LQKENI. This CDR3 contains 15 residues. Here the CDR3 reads CASSPPGRTAQPQHF. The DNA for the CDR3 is TGTGCCAGCTCACCACCGGGCCGGACAGCTCAGCCCCAGCATTTT. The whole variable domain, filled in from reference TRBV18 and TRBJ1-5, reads NAGVMQNPRHLVRRRGQEARLRCSPMKGHSHVYWYRQLPEEGLKFMVYLQKENIIDESGMPKERFSAEFPKEGPSILRIQQVVRGDSAAYFCASSPPGRTAQPQHFGDGTRLSIL.

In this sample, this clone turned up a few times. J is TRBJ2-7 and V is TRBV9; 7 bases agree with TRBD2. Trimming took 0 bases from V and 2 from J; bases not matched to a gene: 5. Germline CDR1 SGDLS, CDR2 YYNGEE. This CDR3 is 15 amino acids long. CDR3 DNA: TGTGCCAGCAGCGTAGCGGCTAGCGGTCCCTACGAGCAGTACTTC. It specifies CASSVAASGPYEQYF.

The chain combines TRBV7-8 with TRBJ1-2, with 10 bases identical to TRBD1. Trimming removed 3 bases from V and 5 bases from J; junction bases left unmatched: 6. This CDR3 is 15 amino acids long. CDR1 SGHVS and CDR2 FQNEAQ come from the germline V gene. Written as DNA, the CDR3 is TGTGCCAGCAGCTTTGGGACAGGGGTAGGTTATGGCTACACCTTC. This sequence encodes CASSFGTGVGYGYTF.

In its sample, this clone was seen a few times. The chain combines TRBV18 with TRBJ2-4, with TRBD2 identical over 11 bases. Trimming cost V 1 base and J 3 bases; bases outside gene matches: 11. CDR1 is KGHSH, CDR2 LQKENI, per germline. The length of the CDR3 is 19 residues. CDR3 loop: CASSPQSGSGTSGKNIQYF. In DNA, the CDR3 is TGTGCCAGCTCACCACAGAGCGGGTCCGGGACTAGCGGCAAAAACATTCAGTACTTC.

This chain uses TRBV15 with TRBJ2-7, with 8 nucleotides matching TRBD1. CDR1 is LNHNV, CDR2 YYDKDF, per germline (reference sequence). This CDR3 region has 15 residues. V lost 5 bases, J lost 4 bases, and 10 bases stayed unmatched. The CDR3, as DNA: TGTGCCACCAGCGGCTCGACAGGGGAAATGTACGAGCAGTACTTC. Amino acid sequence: CATSGSTGEMYEQYF. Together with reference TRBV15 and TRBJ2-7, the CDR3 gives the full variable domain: DAMVIQNPRYQVTQFGKPVTLSCSQTLNHNVMYWYQQKSSQAPKLLFHYYDKDFNNEADTPDNFQSRRPNTSFCFLDIRSPGLGDTAMYLCATSGSTGEMYEQYFGPGTRLTVT.

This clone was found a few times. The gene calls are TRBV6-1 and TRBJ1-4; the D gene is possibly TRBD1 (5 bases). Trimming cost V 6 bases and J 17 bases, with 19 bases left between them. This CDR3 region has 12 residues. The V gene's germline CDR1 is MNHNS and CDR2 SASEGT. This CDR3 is CASSEVGGTVFF. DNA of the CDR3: TGTGCCAGCAGCGAGGTCGGGGGAACGGTCTTTTTT.

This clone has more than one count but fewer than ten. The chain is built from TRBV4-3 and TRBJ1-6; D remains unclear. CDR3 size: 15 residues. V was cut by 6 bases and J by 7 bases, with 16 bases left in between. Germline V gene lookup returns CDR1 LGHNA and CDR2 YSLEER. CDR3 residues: CASSETQGWNSPLHF. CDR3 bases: TGCGCCAGCAGTGAGACACAAGGATGGAATTCACCCCTCCACTTT.

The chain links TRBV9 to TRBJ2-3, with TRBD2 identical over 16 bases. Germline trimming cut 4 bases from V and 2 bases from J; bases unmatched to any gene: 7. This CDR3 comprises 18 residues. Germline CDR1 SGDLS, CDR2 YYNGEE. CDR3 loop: CASSPGTSGRVNTDTQYF. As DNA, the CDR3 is TGTGCCAGCAGCCCCGGGACTAGCGGGAGGGTAAACACAGATACGCAGTATTTT.

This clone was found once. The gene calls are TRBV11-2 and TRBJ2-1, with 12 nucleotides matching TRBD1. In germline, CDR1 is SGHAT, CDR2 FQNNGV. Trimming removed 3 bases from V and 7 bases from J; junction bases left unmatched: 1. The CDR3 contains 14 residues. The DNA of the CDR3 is TGTGCCAGCAGCTTGGGACAGGGGGCAAATGAGCAGTTCTTC. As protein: CASSLGQGANEQFF. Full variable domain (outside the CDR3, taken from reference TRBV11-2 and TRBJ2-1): EAGVAQSPRYKIIEKRQSVAFWCNPISGHATLYWYQQILGQGPKLLIQFQNNGVVDDSQLPKDRFSAERLKGVDSTLKIQPAKLEDSAVYLCASSLGQGANEQFFGPGTRLTVL.

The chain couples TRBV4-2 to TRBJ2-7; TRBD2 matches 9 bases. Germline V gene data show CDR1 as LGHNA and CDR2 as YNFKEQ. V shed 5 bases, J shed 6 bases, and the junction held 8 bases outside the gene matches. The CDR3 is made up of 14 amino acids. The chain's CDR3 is CASSEYGSGSEQYF. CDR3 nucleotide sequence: TGTGCCAGCAGCGAGTACGGTAGCGGGAGCGAGCAGTACTTC.

This CDR3 is CASSVGTGFEQFF. CDR3 bases: TGTGCCAGCAGCGTTGGGACAGGGTTCGAGCAGTTCTTC. The V gene is TRBV9, the J gene TRBJ2-1; the match to TRBD1 covers 9 bases. This CDR3 contains 13 residues. With V trimmed by 2 bases and J by 10 bases, 4 bases remained unmatched. The germline V gene encodes CDR1 SGDLS and CDR2 YYNGEE.

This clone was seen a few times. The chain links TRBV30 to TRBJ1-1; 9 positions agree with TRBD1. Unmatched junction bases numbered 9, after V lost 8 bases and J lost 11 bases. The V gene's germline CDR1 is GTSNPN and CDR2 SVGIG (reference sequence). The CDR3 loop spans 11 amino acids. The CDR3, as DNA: TGTGCCCGGGGACAGGGTAGCGACGCTTTCTTT. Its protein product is CARGQGSDAFF.

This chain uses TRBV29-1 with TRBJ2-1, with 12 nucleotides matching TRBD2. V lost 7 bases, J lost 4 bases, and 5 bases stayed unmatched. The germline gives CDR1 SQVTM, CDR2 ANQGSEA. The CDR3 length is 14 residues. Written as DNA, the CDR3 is TGCAGCGCCGGACTAGCGGGAATTTACAATGAGCAGTTCTTC. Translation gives CSAGLAGIYNEQFF.

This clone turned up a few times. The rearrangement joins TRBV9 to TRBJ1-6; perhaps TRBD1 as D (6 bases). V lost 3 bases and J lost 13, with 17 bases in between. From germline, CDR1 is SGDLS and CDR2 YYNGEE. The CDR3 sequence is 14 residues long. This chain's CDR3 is CASSAGAPGPPLHF. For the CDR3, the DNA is TGTGCCAGCAGCGCAGGGGCCCCAGGGCCTCCCCTCCACTTT. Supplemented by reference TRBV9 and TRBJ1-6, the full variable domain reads DSGVTQTPKHLITATGQRVTLRCSPRSGDLSVYWYQQSLDQGLQFLIQYYNGEERAKGNILERFSAQQFPDLHSELNLSSLELGDSALYFCASSAGAPGPPLHFGNGTRLTVT.